The rows below give T cell receptor beta chains drawn from one sample of a study of blood T cell repertoires in COVID-19. Data came from immunoSEQ multiplex PCR; TCRdb stores just in-frame clones and leaves some out. The repertoire includes some 200,000 clones, 86% of them detected once, and over 3% sits in the top ten. Sequencing used PBMCs or T cells enriched from blood (not recorded which). Receptors originate from a woman in her 50s in a cohort exposed to, infected with or recovered from COVID-19 (not recorded which). The CDR3 runs from the conserved cysteine through the conserved F or W. Clone size is given for some rows only: seen once, a few or many times, or a class if the clone is expanded.

size: -
J: TRBJ2-7
V: TRBV27
CDR3: CASTGRRWYEQYF

size: -
J: TRBJ1-2
V: TRBV12-3/TRBV12-4
CDR3: CASRGAGYGYTF

size: -
J: TRBJ1-2
V: TRBV19
CDR3: CATSAPGGYGYTF

size: -
J: TRBJ1-5
V: TRBV7-8
CDR3: CASSLDISNQPQHF

size: once
J: TRBJ2-2
V: TRBV11-3
CDR3: CASSLVQGSGELFF

size: -
J: TRBJ2-5
V: TRBV12-3/TRBV12-4
CDR3: CASSLMTRETQYF

size: -
J: TRBJ1-4
V: TRBV5-1
CDR3: CASSLAVRGEKLFF

size: -
J: TRBJ2-2
V: TRBV4-3
CDR3: CASSQDWLAGMGGELFF

size: -
J: TRBJ1-5
V: TRBV11-2
CDR3: CASSFVGGSQPQHF

size: -
J: TRBJ1-6
V: TRBV7-2
CDR3: CASSFGFGGQGGSPLHF

size: -
J: TRBJ1-1
V: TRBV5-1
CDR3: CASSLAPGEGTEAFF

size: -
J: TRBJ1-2
V: TRBV7-2
CDR3: CASSLAREYGYTF

size: -
J: TRBJ2-3
V: TRBV4-3
CDR3: CASSQGASRSDTQYF

size: once
J: TRBJ1-1
V: TRBV5-1
CDR3: CASRQVNTEAFF

size: -
J: TRBJ1-6
V: TRBV7-3
CDR3: CASSLTTGLANSPLHF

size: -
J: TRBJ1-5
V: TRBV7-2
CDR3: CASSLGQAQNQPQHF

size: -
J: TRBJ2-1
V: TRBV11-3
CDR3: CASSSGLNEQFF

size: -
J: TRBJ1-1
V: TRBV18
CDR3: CASSPVHQNTEAFF

size: -
J: TRBJ1-1
V: TRBV18
CDR3: CASSRTGTIEAFF

size: -
J: TRBJ1-1
V: TRBV5-4
CDR3: CASSLGQPNTEAFF

size: -
J: TRBJ2-3
V: TRBV9
CDR3: CASSVPQPLAGGRISTDTQYF

size: -
J: TRBJ2-5
V: TRBV12-5
CDR3: CASGLGLVRPDQETQYF

size: -
J: TRBJ1-3
V: TRBV30
CDR3: CAWSGMDTSGNTIYF

size: -
J: TRBJ2-3
V: TRBV7-6
CDR3: CASSSWTSMGADTQYF

size: once
J: TRBJ1-1
V: TRBV30
CDR3: CAWSSDTPKAFF

size: -
J: TRBJ1-1
V: TRBV9
CDR3: CASTPGTASMNTEAFF

size: -
J: TRBJ2-3
V: TRBV3-1/TRBV3-2
CDR3: CASSSTSGGASSTDTQYF

size: -
J: TRBJ1-6
V: TRBV1
CDR3: CTSSRGSNGSPLHF

size: -
J: TRBJ1-2
V: TRBV9
CDR3: CASSPDRNYGYTF

size: -
J: TRBJ1-2
V: TRBV27
CDR3: CASSVKPGTVSFSGYTF

size: -
J: TRBJ1-1
V: TRBV28
CDR3: CASTTTGLNTEAFF

size: -
J: TRBJ2-1
V: TRBV19
CDR3: CASSTGEAYNEQFF

size: -
J: TRBJ1-2
V: TRBV5-1
CDR3: CASSLRGEGGYTF

size: -
J: TRBJ2-7
V: TRBV6-5
CDR3: CASSPGTGPYEQYF

size: -
J: TRBJ1-1
V: TRBV4-1
CDR3: CASSQDPGGGLTEAFF

size: -
J: TRBJ1-1
V: TRBV28
CDR3: CASSSGTGGAWTEAFF

size: few
J: TRBJ1-6
V: TRBV24-1
CDR3: CATSDFQPGTGITLYNSPLHF

size: -
J: TRBJ1-5
V: TRBV7-2
CDR3: CASSLALGDRLYSNQPQHF

size: -
J: TRBJ1-2
V: TRBV6-2/TRBV6-3
CDR3: CASSGAAPDTFNYGYTF

size: -
J: TRBJ1-6
V: TRBV5-1
CDR3: CASSLTTTGTQFYNSPLHF

size: -
J: TRBJ2-3
V: TRBV2
CDR3: CASSRQGSPDTQYF

size: -
J: TRBJ2-5
V: TRBV5-4
CDR3: CASSWRAEQETQYF

size: -
J: TRBJ1-1
V: TRBV19
CDR3: CATVPGTDLNTEAFF

size: -
J: TRBJ2-7
V: TRBV9
CDR3: CASSVGVAGGQHEQYF

size: -
J: TRBJ2-7
V: TRBV6-5
CDR3: CASSYQGGTGLYEQYF

size: -
J: TRBJ2-1
V: TRBV7-9
CDR3: CASSSTSGGYIYNEQFF

size: -
J: TRBJ1-1
V: TRBV9
CDR3: CASSVALNTEAFF

size: -
J: TRBJ2-3
V: TRBV6-5
CDR3: CASSRPGHVDTQYF

size: -
J: TRBJ2-7
V: TRBV19
CDR3: CASSIATGFPYEQYF

size: -
J: TRBJ1-2
V: TRBV9
CDR3: CASSPSSGGTWGYGYTF

size: -
J: TRBJ1-6
V: TRBV7-8
CDR3: CASSLDQGPKTIRNNSPLHF